This entry concerns a single T cell receptor beta chain. Its target antigen remains unknown. Per-base quality was not reported, and no clone a single base away is much larger than it. The V and J ends are trimmed by 3 bases and 3 bases, leaving 18 bases between them. CDR1 ENHRY and CDR2 SYGVKD are derived from the germline V gene. The CDR3 measures 16 amino acids from cysteine to phenylalanine. The kept DNA is CDR3 alone, 48 bases in frame from the first base. The label giving this sample's treatment or condition can be read as: roughly 19 received Ad26.COV2.S at low or high dose, single or two shots; roughly five received placebo; per-sample allocation not given. Repertoires of vaccine and placebo recipients were sequenced from samples taken on day 63 after the first injection. In Cohort 1b, around 23 adults aged 18-55 years were enrolled at a single site in Boston, USA, between 29 July and 7 August 2020. Ad26.COV2.S consisted of a replication-incompetent adenovirus type 26 vector by which a prefusion-stabilized SARS-CoV-2 spike protein from the original Wuhan strain was expressed.

The data derive from a study of Ad26.COV2.S vaccination and SARS-CoV-2 variants (dated by TCRdb to the early 2020s). Describing the broader study: Donors in the vaccine arm were drawn from COV1001, a multicentre, randomized, double-blind, placebo-controlled phase I-IIa trial testing Ad26.COV2.S in healthy adults. Investigators remained blinded to trial group allocation during experiments and outcome assessment. Dosing of Ad26.COV2.S was intramuscular, at either 5x10^10 or 1x10^11 viral particles, delivered as one shot or as two shots spaced 56 days apart. Participants in the trial were split at random into five groups of five each, receiving low-dose or high-dose Ad26.COV2.S once or twice, or else placebo on both occasions. Sequencing of the TCRbeta repertoire served to evaluate the specificity and breadth of SARS-CoV-2-reactive T cell receptors following Ad26.COV2.S vaccination. The TCR-sequenced set comprised roughly 30 samples: around 20 Ad26.COV2.S vaccine recipients, 5 placebo recipients and 8 SARS-CoV-2 convalescent individuals.

The immunoSEQ Assay was used to sequence TCRbeta CDR3 regions. After extraction, genomic DNA underwent amplification by bias-controlled multiplex PCR, followed by high-throughput sequencing. The original pipeline was this. To quantify the absolute abundance of every unique TCRbeta CDR3 region, sequences were collapsed and filtered. Usable DNA was measured by amplifying reference genes present in all nucleated cells, and TCRbeta template counts were normalized to that usable DNA to estimate T cell fraction. Repertoire TCRs were annotated as SARS-CoV-2-specific by exact matching of V gene, CDR3 amino acid sequence and J gene to a known reactive TCR set. The reference SARS-CoV-2 TCR set was derived from MIRA and filtered for enrichment in COVID-19-positive ImmuneCODE repertoires, a step that removed public or cross-reactive TCRs. Based on the MIRA antigens, annotated TCRs were further analysed at the level of specific ORF or position within ORF. Depth was the summed frequency of annotated unique rearrangements, while breadth was defined as annotated unique rearrangements over total unique productive rearrangements. TCR breadth was compared between groups using two-sided Wilcoxon rank-sum tests. Here the immuneACCESS table is served through TCRdb, limited to in-frame sequences with V and J called. Missing clones are a known gap in these copies; in checked studies unresolved V genes cover under half, and the rest lacks a known reason. V and J calls and clone size follow that table, whereas D and trimming were derived from the DNA. The sample table contains 200,000 to 250,000 clones; only one count was recorded for 70% to 90% of them. The ten most abundant clones make up about 11% of the sample.

Findings and caveats that apply to the study as a whole: Compared with placebo recipients, Ad26.COV2.S recipients showed higher spike-specific TCR breadth (P = 0.0014). After vaccination, substantial breadth of spike-specific CD8+ and CD4+ T cell responses was reported. Non-spike TCR breadth was comparable between vaccine and placebo recipients, consistent with the vaccine containing only spike. It was noted by the authors that total T cell responses may have been underestimated by the TCR breadth and depth analyses. The study was not powered to compare responses between vaccine doses or regimens.

The chain is encoded by TRBV10-3 joined to TRBJ2-7, with TRBD1 perhaps the D gene, on 7 matching bases. The origin of this receptor is a person aged 18-60 years who received the Ad26.COV2.S COVID-19 vaccine or a placebo. The sequenced sample was peripheral blood, obtained in a trial of Ad26.COV2.S vaccine versus placebo. The DNA reads as follows: TGTGCCATCAGTGAACTAGCCCCGGGACAGAGCTACGAGCAGTACTTC. Its protein is CAISELAPGQSYEQYF.